Listed below are T cell receptor beta chains from one sample, sequenced in a study of PD-L1 blockade in urothelial cancer. Measured with immunoSEQ multiplex PCR; TCRdb has only the in-frame clones, and not every one. This sample carries roughly 24,000 clones, around 91% of them seen once, and the ten largest clones take about 11%. The sample here was PBMCs, taken around atezolizumab (anti-PD-L1) treatment. The receptors come from an older woman with urothelial cancer. Both conserved end residues are part of each CDR3. Each record gives: clone size, V gene, J gene, D gene, CDR3 DNA, CDR3 protein. The D gene is left open where the match is weak. For some rows the clone size is stated as once, few or many, or as a class when expanded; others skip it.

NA,TRBV2,TRBJ2-2,TRBD1,TGTGCCAGCACCCCCTCCCCGACAGGGCGAACCGGGGAGCTGTTTTTT,CASTPSPTGRTGELFF
NA,TRBV7-8,TRBJ2-1,NA,TGTGCCAGCAGCTTAGTGCTCGGGGTCAGCTCCTACAATGAGCAGTTCTTC,CASSLVLGVSSYNEQFF
NA,TRBV5-6,TRBJ2-7,NA,TGTGCCAGCAGGGGCGCGGGTGAAGGGTACAACGAGCAGTACTTC,CASRGAGEGYNEQYF
NA,TRBV5-1,TRBJ2-5,NA,TGCGCCAGCAGCTTGGCCACAGGGTGGTATTCGGAGACCCAGTACTTC,CASSLATGWYSETQYF
NA,TRBV4-1,TRBJ2-7,TRBD2,TGCGCCAGCAGCCAAGTGGCGGGGGAAGCCTACGAGCAGTACTTC,CASSQVAGEAYEQYF
NA,TRBV5-6,TRBJ1-1,TRBD1,TGTGCCAGCAGCTTGGTCGGTGGGACAGGGAGGGATAACACTGAAGCTTTCTTT,CASSLVGGTGRDNTEAFF
NA,TRBV19,TRBJ2-2,TRBD1,TGTGCCAGTGATGGCAGGGGGAGCCCCGGGGAGCTGTTTTTT,CASDGRGSPGELFF
NA,TRBV13,TRBJ2-3,TRBD1,TGTGCCAGCAGCTCCCCAGACAGGGGACCTAGCACAGATACGCAGTATTTT,CASSSPDRGPSTDTQYF
NA,TRBV7-9,TRBJ1-4,NA,TGTGCCAGCAGCTTAAGCGGGGCAACTAATGAAAAACTGTTTTTT,CASSLSGATNEKLFF
NA,TRBV18,TRBJ1-4,NA,TGTGCCAGCTCGCTCTTTGTCTCGCGTTCTGAAAAACTGTTTTTT,CASSLFVSRSEKLFF
NA,TRBV9,TRBJ2-7,NA,TGTGCCAGCAGCGTAGGTCCTAGGACAGCCTCCTACGAGCAGTACTTC,CASSVGPRTASYEQYF
NA,TRBV7-8,TRBJ2-1,NA,TGTGCCAGCAGCTTAGCGACTTTTCGGGGGAATGAGCAGTTCTTC,CASSLATFRGNEQFF
NA,TRBV7-8,TRBJ2-2,TRBD2,TGTGCCAACCTCGTGGGGGGGGTGAACACCGGGGAGCTGTTTTTT,CANLVGGVNTGELFF
NA,TRBV11-3,TRBJ2-5,NA,TGTGCCAGCAGCTTAGCGGGGGTAGAGACCCAGTACTTC,CASSLAGVETQYF
NA,TRBV9,TRBJ2-7,TRBD2,TGTGCCAGCAGCCAGGGACTAGCGGGCTCCTACGAGCAGTACTTC,CASSQGLAGSYEQYF
NA,TRBV9,TRBJ2-5,TRBD1,TGTGCCAGCAGCCCGCGACAGGGGTTGGGAGAGACCCAGTACTTC,CASSPRQGLGETQYF
few,TRBV5-4,TRBJ2-2,NA,TGTGCCAGCAGCTTGGTAGGGGTTCACACCGGGGAGCTGTTTTTT,CASSLVGVHTGELFF
NA,TRBV27,TRBJ2-7,TRBD1,TGTGCCAGCAGCCGGGACAGGGACTACGAGCAGTACTTC,CASSRDRDYEQYF
NA,TRBV6-1,TRBJ2-5,NA,TGTGCCAGCAGCCCCAGGGTTGGTGCGACCCAGTACTTC,CASSPRVGATQYF
NA,TRBV9,TRBJ2-7,NA,TGTGCCAGCAGCGTCGGTCAGGGCCTTGACTACGAGCAGTACTTC,CASSVGQGLDYEQYF
NA,TRBV5-4,TRBJ2-7,TRBD1,TGTGCCAGCAGTCCGACAGGGTACGAGCAGTACTTC,CASSPTGYEQYF
NA,TRBV10-3,TRBJ2-3,NA,TGTGCCATCAGTGAGTCACTAGCTACAGATACGCAGTATTTT,CAISESLATDTQYF
NA,TRBV25-1,TRBJ1-2,TRBD1,TGTGCCAGCATATGGACAGGGCGCTATGGCTACACCTTC,CASIWTGRYGYTF
NA,TRBV6-5,TRBJ2-5,NA,TGTGCCAGCAGAAAGGCCCGGGGGTCCGCGGAGACCCAGTACTTC,CASRKARGSAETQYF
once,TRBV11-2,TRBJ1-1,NA,TGTGCCAGCAGCTTAGATCCCCGCCGAGATGAAGCTTTCTTT,CASSLDPRRDEAFF
NA,TRBV6-5,TRBJ2-3,TRBD1,TGTGCCAGCAGTCGAGGGGGCGATCGGGCAGATACGCAGTATTTT,CASSRGGDRADTQYF
NA,TRBV10-2,TRBJ2-4,TRBD2,TGCGCCGGGGGGGACCGGGGAAGCATTCAGTACTTC,CAGGDRGSIQYF
NA,TRBV7-3,TRBJ1-1,TRBD1,TGTGCCAGCAGCGTCTCAGGGGGCCGCACTGAAGCTTTCTTT,CASSVSGGRTEAFF
NA,TRBV6-1,TRBJ2-2,TRBD1,TGTGCCAGCAGTGAATTGACAGGGGTGAACACCGGGGAGCTGTTTTTT,CASSELTGVNTGELFF
NA,TRBV5-4,TRBJ1-2,NA,TGTGCCAGCAGCTTATTGGGTGGAGATGGCTACACCTTC,CASSLLGGDGYTF
NA,TRBV11-2,TRBJ2-3,TRBD2,TGTGCCAGCAGCCCTTACCCCTGGAAGCGGGGAAGCACAGATACGCAGTATTTT,CASSPYPWKRGSTDTQYF
NA,TRBV9,TRBJ2-7,TRBD2,TGTGCCAGCAGCATTAGCGGGGAATTGATTTACGAGCAGTACTTC,CASSISGELIYEQYF
NA,TRBV28,TRBJ2-7,NA,TGTGCCAGCAGTTTGAGTCGCGGGTACGAGCAGTACTTC,CASSLSRGYEQYF
NA,TRBV9,TRBJ2-2,TRBD1,TGTGCCAGCAGCGTAGCTGGGACAGGGCACGGGGAGCTGTTTTTT,CASSVAGTGHGELFF
NA,TRBV5-1,TRBJ2-3,TRBD2,TGCGCCAGCAGCTTTTCTAGCGGGGCCACAGATACGCAGTATTTT,CASSFSSGATDTQYF
NA,TRBV5-4,TRBJ2-1,NA,TGTGCCAGCAGCCGCGGGTCCCTGACACTCTACAATGAGCAGTTCTTC,CASSRGSLTLYNEQFF
NA,TRBV7-9,TRBJ2-1,TRBD2,TGTGCCAGCAGCTTAGACGGGAGGGTGAACAATGAGCAGTTCTTC,CASSLDGRVNNEQFF
NA,TRBV11-2,TRBJ2-1,NA,TGTGCCAGCAGCTTAACACAGGGCTCCTACAATGAGCAGTTCTTC,CASSLTQGSYNEQFF
NA,TRBV5-4,TRBJ2-1,TRBD1,TGTGCCAGCAGCGTCCAACAGGGGGCCTACAATGAGCAGTTCTTC,CASSVQQGAYNEQFF
NA,TRBV6-5,TRBJ1-6,NA,TGTGCCAGCAGTTACTTTTCGGGAGGTAATTCACCCCTCCACTTT,CASSYFSGGNSPLHF
NA,TRBV19,TRBJ2-5,TRBD2,TGTGCCAGTAGTATAGGGCGGGGGCAAGAGACCCAGTACTTC,CASSIGRGQETQYF
NA,TRBV19,TRBJ2-3,NA,TGTGCCAGTAGTATAGGCGGAAGAGCTAGCACAGATACGCAGTATTTT,CASSIGGRASTDTQYF
NA,TRBV29-1,TRBJ2-7,TRBD1,TGCAGCGTTTGGGACAGCTACGAGCAGTACTTC,CSVWDSYEQYF
NA,TRBV18,TRBJ1-1,NA,TGTGCCAGCTCACAGGACAGCCCAAATATGAACACTGAAGCTTTCTTT,CASSQDSPNMNTEAFF
NA,TRBV5-6,TRBJ2-7,TRBD2,TGTGCCAGCAGCTTGGGTCTAGCGGGGTTCGGGGAGCAGTACTTC,CASSLGLAGFGEQYF
NA,TRBV9,TRBJ2-7,NA,TGTGCCAGCAGCGTAGTATTAGGGGACGAGCAGTACTTC,CASSVVLGDEQYF
NA,TRBV7-2,TRBJ2-7,TRBD2,TGTGCCAGCAGCTTAGTCGGCGGGGGGGCCTACGAGCAGTACTTC,CASSLVGGGAYEQYF
few,TRBV19,TRBJ2-1,NA,TGTGCCAGTAGTATACCTATGGGCGGGGTTAATGAGCAGTTCTTC,CASSIPMGGVNEQFF
NA,TRBV29-1,TRBJ1-2,TRBD1,TGCAGCGTAGCAATACTCGGGACAGGGGCCACCTATGGCTACACCTTC,CSVAILGTGATYGYTF